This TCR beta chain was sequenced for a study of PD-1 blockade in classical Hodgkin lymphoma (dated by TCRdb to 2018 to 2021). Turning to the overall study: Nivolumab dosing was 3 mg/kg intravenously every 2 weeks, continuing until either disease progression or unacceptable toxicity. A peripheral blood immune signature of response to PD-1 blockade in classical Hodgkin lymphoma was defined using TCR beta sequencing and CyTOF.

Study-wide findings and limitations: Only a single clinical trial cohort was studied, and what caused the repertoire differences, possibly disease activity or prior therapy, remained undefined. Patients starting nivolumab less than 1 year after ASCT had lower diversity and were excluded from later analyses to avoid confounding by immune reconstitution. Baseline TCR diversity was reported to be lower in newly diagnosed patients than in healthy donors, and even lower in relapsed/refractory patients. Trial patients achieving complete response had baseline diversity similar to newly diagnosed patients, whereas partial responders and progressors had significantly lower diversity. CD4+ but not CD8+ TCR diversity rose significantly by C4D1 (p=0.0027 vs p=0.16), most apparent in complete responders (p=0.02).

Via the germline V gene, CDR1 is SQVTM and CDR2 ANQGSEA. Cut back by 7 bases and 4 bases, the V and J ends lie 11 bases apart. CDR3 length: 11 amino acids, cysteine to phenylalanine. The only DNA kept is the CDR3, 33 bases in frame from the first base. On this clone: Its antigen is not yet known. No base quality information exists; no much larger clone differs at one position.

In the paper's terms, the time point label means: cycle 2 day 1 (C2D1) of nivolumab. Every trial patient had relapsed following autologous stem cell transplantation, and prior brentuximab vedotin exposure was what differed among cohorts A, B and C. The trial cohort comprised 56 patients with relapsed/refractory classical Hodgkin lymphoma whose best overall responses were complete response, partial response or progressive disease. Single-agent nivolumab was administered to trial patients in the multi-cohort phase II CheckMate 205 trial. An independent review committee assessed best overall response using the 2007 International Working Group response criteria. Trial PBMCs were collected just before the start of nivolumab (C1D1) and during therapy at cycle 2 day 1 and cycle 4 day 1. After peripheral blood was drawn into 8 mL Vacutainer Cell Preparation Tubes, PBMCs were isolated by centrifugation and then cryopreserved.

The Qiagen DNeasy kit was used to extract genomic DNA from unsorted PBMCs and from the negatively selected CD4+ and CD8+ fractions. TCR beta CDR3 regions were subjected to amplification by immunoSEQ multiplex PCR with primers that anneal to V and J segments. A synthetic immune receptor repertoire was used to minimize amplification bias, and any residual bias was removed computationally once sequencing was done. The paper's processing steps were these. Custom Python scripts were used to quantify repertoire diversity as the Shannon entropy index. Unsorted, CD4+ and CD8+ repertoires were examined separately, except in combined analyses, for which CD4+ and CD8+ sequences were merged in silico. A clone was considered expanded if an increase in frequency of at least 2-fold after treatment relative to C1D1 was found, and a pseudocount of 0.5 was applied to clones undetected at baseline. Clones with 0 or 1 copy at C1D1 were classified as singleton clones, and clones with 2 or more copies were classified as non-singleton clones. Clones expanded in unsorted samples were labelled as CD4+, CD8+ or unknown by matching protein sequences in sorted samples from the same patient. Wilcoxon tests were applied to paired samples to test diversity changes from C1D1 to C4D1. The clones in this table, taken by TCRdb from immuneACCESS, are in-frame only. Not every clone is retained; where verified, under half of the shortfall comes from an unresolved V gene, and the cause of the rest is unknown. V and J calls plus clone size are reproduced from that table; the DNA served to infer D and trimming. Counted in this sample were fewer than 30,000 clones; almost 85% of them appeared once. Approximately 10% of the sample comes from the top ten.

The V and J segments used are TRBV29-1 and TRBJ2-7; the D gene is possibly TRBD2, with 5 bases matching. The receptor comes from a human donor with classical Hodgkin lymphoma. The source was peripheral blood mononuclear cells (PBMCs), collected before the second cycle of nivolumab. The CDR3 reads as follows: CSARVGYEQYF. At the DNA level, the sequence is TGCAGCGCGCGGGTAGGATACGAGCAGTACTTC.